This T cell receptor beta chain was sequenced for a study of PD-L1 blockade in urothelial cancer. Study context: The patients first took atezolizumab at some point between 2014 and 2015, receiving 1,200 mg intravenously every 3 weeks. About 85% of the roughly 29 patients comprised males who had bladder-origin urothelial cancer.

Here immunoSEQ multiplex PCR was the method, and the copy in TCRdb shows in-frame clones only, minus some. The data show about 38,000 clones, with 85% seen just once and over 12% held by the top ten. Time point denoted: pretreatment peripheral blood. Many counts were recorded for this clone. Its specificity is not known. Findings and limits, study-wide: Pretreatment TCR clonality in blood, when below the median, was predictive of better survival.

Germline CDR1 is SGHTA and CDR2 is FQGNSA. This CDR3 spans 15 amino acids. Trimming cost V 3 bases and J 5 bases; bases outside gene matches: 10. This TCR derives from an elderly man with urothelial cancer. The specimen was PBMCs, collected around atezolizumab (anti-PD-L1) treatment. This sequence joins TRBV7-2 and TRBJ2-7, with 7 bases lining up with TRBD1. The CDR3, as DNA: TGTGCCAGCAGCTTGACAGGGTCGTACCCAAACGAGCAGTACTTC. Its protein product is CASSLTGSYPNEQYF.